A single sample gave rise to the 2 T cell receptor beta chains below, sequenced in a study of blood T cells in healthy people across ages. Together with a sample-barcoded 5' primer, a J-beta primer mix was included in a second PCR lasting roughly 6 to 12 cycles. TCRdb re-analysed the 5' RACE reads in MiXCR, keeping a single row per CDR3 protein. Of approximately 2,000,000 distinct CDR3 sequences listed, approximately 39% are singletons. Sequenced material: blood. These receptors all stem from a human donor in good health.

As for this clonotype: This may stem from a read error, because a much larger clone lies one nucleotide away. This CDR3 is missing its conserved last phenylalanine or tryptophan, likely due to a read error. The V call is TRBV28, the J call TRBJ1-2, with 10 bases identical to TRBD1. The CDR3 is 16 amino acids. The germline V gene has CDR1 MDHEN and CDR2 SYDVKM. V lost 8 bases, J lost 3 bases, and 12 bases stayed unmatched. As DNA, the CDR3 is TGTGCCAGCCTATTAGGGCTTGGACAGGGGGACTATGGCTACACCTAC. Amino acids: CASLLGLGQGDYGYTY.

About this clonotype itself: One end of the junction is discordant with germline, which a read error may explain. The rearrangement joins TRBV11-3 to TRBJ2-1; D perhaps matches TRBD1 (5 bases). The CDR3 runs to 16 residues. Germline CDR1 SGHNT, CDR2 YENEEA. The CDR3 spells CASSSRREGTYNEQFF. The CDR3, as DNA: TGCGCCAGCAGCTCACGCAGGGAAGGGACCTACAATGAGCAGTTCTTC.